This T cell receptor (beta chain) derives from a study of CD8 T cells in ankylosing spondylitis (TCRdb year 2017). Study-level background: The study set out to find disease-linked TCR variants by profiling T cell receptor beta repertoires in ankylosing spondylitis patients and healthy donors. The whole study cohort included 85 to 120 healthy donors and 20 to 30 ankylosing spondylitis patients. Peripheral blood was sampled, and synovial fluid was additionally collected from ankylosing spondylitis patients.

This clonotype turned up a few times. Its binding antigen is unknown. Base qualities are not recorded, but no much larger clone differs from it by a single base. Sequencing instrument: Illumina HiSeq 2500. TCR beta libraries were prepared by quantitative 5'-RACE with molecular barcodes. For the original study's pipeline: To identify disease-linked TCR variants, a new computational method was used, one built on a probabilistic model of VDJ rearrangement. Starting from the raw public reads, TCRdb applied fastp trimming at Q25, assembled clones with MiXCR and retained in-frame beta chains. CDR3 protein sequences are deduplicated, and each keeps its most common genes and DNA. The V and J calls come from TCRdb's annotation, not from the publication. The table for this sample lists roughly 230,000 distinct CDR3 sequences; under 20% of them were counted only once. The top ten constitute about a third of the sample.

The CDR3, from cysteine to phenylalanine, totals 16 residues. CDR3 DNA is the only sequence kept; it has 48 bases, read in frame from the first base. CDR1 is given as DFQATT and CDR2 as SNEGSKA, both from the germline V gene (reference sequence). The germline V end is reduced by 6 bases and the J end by 0 bases; junction bases left unmatched: 12. The research as a whole found: The disease-linked clones showed a CD8+ phenotype and occurred at relatively low frequencies in peripheral blood. Some of the motif variants had been reported before in the synovial fluid and blood of reactive arthritis patients, a finding that suggests common disease-initiation mechanisms. A TCR beta motif of about 8 highly homologous amino acid variants appeared characteristic of blood from ankylosing spondylitis patients. The disease-linked clones were reported as significantly enriched in matched synovial fluid samples from ankylosing spondylitis patients.

The chain links TRBV20-1 with TRBJ2-5; TRBD2 aligns with 8 central bases. The sample taken for sequencing was blood, either unsorted or a sorted T cell fraction (not recorded which). This receptor was obtained from a male donor with ankylosing spondylitis or in good health (not recorded which). The CDR3 region reads CSAPPRAGAYQETQYF. At the DNA level, the sequence is TGCAGTGCGCCTCCGCGAGCGGGAGCGTACCAAGAGACCCAGTACTTC.